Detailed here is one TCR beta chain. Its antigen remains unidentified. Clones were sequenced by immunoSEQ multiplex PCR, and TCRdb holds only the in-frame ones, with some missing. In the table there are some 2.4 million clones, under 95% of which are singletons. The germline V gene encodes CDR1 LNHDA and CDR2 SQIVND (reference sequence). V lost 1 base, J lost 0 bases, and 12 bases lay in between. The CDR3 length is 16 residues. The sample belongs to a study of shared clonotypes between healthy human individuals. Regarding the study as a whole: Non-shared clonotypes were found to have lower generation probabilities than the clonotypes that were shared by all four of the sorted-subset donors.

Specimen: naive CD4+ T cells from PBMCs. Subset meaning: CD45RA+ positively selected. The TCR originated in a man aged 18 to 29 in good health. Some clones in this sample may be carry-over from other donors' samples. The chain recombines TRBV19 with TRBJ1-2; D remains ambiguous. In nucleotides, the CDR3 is TGTGCCAGTAGTATAGGTGGGCAGCCTGCTAACTATGGCTACACCTTC. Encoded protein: CASSIGGQPANYGYTF. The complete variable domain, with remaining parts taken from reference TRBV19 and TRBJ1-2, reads DGGITQSPKYLFRKEGQNVTLSCEQNLNHDAMYWYRQDPGQGLRLIYYSQIVNDFQKGDIAEGYSVSREKKESFPLTVTSAQKNPTAFYLCASSIGGQPANYGYTFGSGTRLTVV.